Reported below is one T cell receptor (beta chain). No antigen is known for it. The study ran its PCR with 60 Vbeta and 13 Jbeta primers. TCRdb's table, derived via immunoSEQ multiplex PCR, lists solely in-frame clones and lacks some. Among some 30,000 clones listed, around 83% were seen once. The V gene's germline CDR1 is LGHNA and CDR2 YSLEER. V gave up 1 base and J gave up 3 bases, with 10 bases separating them. CDR3 size: 15 residues. The data were obtained in a study of cytomegalovirus exposure and HLA in healthy donors. Points from the study as a whole: Despite most TCR sequences being rare, some public TCRs occurred in many donors.

Sequencing was done on a sample of PBMCs. The rearrangement uses TRBV4-3 and TRBJ2-1, with D tentatively TRBD2 (6 bases). The clonotype originates from a young woman in good health and CMV-seronegative. Here the CDR3 reads CASSQGGGVYNEQFF. The CDR3 DNA follows: TGCGCCAGCAGCCAAGGGGGCGGGGTCTACAATGAGCAGTTCTTC.